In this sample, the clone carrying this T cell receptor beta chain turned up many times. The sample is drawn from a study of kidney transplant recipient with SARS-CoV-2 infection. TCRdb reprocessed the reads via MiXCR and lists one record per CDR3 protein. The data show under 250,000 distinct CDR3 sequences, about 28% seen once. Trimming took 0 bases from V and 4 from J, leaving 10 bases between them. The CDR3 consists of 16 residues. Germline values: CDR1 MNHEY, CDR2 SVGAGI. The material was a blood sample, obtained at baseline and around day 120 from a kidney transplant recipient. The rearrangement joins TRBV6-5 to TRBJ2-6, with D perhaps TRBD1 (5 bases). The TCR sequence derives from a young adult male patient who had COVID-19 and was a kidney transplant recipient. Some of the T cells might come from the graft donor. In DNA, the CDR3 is TGTGCCAGCAGTTACTCGACAGCTTTGGGGGCCAACGTCCTGACTTTC. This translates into CASSYSTALGANVLTF.